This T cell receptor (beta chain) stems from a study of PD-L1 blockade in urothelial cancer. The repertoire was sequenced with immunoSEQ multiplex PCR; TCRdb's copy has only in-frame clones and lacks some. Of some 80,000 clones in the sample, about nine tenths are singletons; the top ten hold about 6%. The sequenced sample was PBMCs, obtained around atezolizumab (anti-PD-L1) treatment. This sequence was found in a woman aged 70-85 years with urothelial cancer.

The CDR3 region has the DNA TGCGCCAGCAGCCAATATCTTCCTGTGTCGGGGGCAACTAATGAAAAACTGTTTTTT. It specifies CASSQYLPVSGATNEKLFF. The rearrangement joins TRBV4-3 to TRBJ1-4; TRBD1 is a possible D gene (5 bases). Germline V gene sequence: CDR1 LGHNA, CDR2 YSLEER. The CDR3 covers 19 residues. V gave up 2 bases and J gave up 0 bases, with 19 bases separating them.